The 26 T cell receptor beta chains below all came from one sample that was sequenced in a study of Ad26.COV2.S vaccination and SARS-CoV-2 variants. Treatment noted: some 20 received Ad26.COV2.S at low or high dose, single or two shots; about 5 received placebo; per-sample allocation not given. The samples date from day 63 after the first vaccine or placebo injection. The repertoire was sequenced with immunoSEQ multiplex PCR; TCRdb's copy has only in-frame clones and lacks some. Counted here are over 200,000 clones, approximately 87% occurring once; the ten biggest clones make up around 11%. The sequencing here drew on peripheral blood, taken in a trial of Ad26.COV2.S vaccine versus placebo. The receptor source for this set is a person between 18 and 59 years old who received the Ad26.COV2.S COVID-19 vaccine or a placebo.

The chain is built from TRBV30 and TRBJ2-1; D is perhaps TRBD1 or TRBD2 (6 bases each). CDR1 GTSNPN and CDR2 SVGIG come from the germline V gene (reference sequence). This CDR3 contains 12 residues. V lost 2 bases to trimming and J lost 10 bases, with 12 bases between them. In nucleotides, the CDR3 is TGTGCCTGGAGTCGGGGGCCGAGGGAGCAGTTCTTC. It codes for CAWSRGPREQFF.

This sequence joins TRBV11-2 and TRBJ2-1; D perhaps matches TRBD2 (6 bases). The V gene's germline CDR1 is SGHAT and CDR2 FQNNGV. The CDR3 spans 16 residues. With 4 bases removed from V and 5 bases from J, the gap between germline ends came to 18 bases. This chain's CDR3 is CASSSARLASNNEQFF. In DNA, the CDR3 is TGTGCCAGCAGCTCCGCCCGGCTAGCGAGCAACAATGAGCAGTTCTTC.

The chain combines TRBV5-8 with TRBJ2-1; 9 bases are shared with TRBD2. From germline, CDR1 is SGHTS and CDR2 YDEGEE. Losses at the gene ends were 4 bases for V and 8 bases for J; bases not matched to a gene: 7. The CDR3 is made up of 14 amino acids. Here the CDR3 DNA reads TGTGCCAGCAGCCTTTTAAGACTAGCGGATGAGCAGTTCTTC. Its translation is CASSLLRLADEQFF.

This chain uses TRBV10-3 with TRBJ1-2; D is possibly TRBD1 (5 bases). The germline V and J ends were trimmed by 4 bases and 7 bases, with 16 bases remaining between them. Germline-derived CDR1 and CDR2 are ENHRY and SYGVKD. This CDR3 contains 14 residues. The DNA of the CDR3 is TGTGCCATCAGTGTATTGGGGCCGGGCGGTGGCTACACCTTC. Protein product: CAISVLGPGGGYTF.

The chain's CDR3 is CSVGGNYGYTF. Written as DNA, the CDR3 is TGCAGCGTTGGCGGAAACTATGGCTACACCTTC. The chain has TRBV29-1 and TRBJ1-2; D gene unclear. This CDR3 has 11 amino acids. Trimming cost V 4 bases and J 2 bases, with 5 bases left between them. Germline V gene sequence: CDR1 SQVTM, CDR2 ANQGSEA.

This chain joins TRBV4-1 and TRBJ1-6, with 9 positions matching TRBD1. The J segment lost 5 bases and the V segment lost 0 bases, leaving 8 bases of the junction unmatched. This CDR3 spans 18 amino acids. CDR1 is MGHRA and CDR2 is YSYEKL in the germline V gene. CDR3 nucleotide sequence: TGCGCCAGCAGCCAAGAGAGGGAACAGGGGGCGAATAATTCACCCCTCCACTTT. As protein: CASSQEREQGANNSPLHF.

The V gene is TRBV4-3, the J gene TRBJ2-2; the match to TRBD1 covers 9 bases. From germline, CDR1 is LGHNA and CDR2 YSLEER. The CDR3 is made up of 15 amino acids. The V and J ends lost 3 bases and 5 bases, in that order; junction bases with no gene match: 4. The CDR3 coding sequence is TGCGCCAGCAGCCATTCGGGACAGGGTACCGGGGAGCTGTTTTTT. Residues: CASSHSGQGTGELFF.

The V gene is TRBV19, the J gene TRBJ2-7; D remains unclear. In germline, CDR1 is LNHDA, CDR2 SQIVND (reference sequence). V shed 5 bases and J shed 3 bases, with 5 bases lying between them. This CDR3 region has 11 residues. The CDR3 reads CASSGLYEQYF. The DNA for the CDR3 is TGTGCCAGTAGTGGGCTCTACGAGCAGTACTTC. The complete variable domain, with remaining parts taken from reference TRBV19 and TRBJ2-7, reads DGGITQSPKYLFRKEGQNVTLSCEQNLNHDAMYWYRQDPGQGLRLIYYSQIVNDFQKGDIAEGYSVSREKKESFPLTVTSAQKNPTAFYLCASSGLYEQYFGPGTRLTVT.

The CDR3 loop is CASSLGAGQYNEQFF. In DNA, the CDR3 is TGTGCCAGCAGCTTGGGTGCAGGGCAGTACAATGAGCAGTTCTTC. This rearrangement joins TRBV5-6 to TRBJ2-1; possible D gene TRBD1, 5 bases. Germline CDR1 is SGHDT and CDR2 is YYEEEE. This CDR3 region has 15 residues. The V end was cut by 0 bases, the J end by 4 bases, with 11 bases between.

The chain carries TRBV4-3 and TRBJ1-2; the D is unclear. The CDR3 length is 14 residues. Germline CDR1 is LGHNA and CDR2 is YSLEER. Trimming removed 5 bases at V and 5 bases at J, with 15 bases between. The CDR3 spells CASSAPKVGYGYTF. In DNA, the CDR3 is TGCGCCAGCAGCGCCCCCAAGGTGGGGTATGGCTACACCTTC.

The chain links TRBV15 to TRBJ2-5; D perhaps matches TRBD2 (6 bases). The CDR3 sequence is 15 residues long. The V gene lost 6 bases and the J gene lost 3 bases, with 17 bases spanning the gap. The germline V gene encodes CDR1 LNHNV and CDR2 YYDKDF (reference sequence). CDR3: CATSTLGRGEETQYF. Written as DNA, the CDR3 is TGTGCCACCAGTACCCTGGGGCGGGGTGAAGAGACCCAGTACTTC.

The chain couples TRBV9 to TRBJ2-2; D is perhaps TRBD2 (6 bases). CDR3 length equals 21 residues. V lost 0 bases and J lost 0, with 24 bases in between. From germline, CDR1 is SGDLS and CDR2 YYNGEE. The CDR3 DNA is TGTGCCAGCAGCGTAGTTCATACCCGCCCCGGGACTTTGACGAACACCGGGGAGCTGTTTTTT. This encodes CASSVVHTRPGTLTNTGELFF.

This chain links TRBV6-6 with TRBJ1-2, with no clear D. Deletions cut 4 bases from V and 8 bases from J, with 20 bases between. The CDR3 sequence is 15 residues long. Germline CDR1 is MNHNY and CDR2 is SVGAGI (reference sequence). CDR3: CASSWSSDLAWGYTF. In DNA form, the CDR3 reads TGTGCCAGCAGTTGGTCCTCCGACCTGGCATGGGGCTACACCTTC.

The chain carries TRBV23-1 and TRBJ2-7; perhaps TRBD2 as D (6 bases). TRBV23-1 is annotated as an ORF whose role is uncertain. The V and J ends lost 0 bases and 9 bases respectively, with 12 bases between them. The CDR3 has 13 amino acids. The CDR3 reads CASSQSTPGGQYF. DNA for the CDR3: TGCGCCAGCAGTCAATCGACCCCCGGGGGGCAGTACTTC.

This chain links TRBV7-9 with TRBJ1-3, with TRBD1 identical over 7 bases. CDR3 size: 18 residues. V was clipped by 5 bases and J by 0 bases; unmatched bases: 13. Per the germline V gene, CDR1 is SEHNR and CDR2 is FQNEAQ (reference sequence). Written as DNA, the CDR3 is TGTGCCAGCAGCCCCTTCTCGACAGGGCCCCTCTCTGGAAACACCATATATTTT. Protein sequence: CASSPFSTGPLSGNTIYF.

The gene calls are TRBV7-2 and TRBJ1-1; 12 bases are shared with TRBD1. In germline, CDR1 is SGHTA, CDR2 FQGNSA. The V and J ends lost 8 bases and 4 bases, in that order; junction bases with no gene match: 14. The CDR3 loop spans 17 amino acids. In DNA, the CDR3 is TGTGCCAGCCGGTTCGCGGGACAGGGGGCGCTGGGCACTGAAGCTTTCTTT. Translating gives CASRFAGQGALGTEAFF. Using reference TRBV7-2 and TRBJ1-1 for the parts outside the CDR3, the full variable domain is GAGVSQSPSNKVTEKGKDVELRCDPISGHTALYWYRQSLGQGLEFLIYFQGNSAPDKSGLPSDRFSAERTGGSVSTLTIQRTQQEDSAVYLCASRFAGQGALGTEAFFGQGTRLTVV.

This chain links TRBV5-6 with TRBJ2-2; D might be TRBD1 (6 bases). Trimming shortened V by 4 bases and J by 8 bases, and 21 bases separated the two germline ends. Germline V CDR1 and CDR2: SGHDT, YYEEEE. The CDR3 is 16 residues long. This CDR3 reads CASSALDRTCCGELFF. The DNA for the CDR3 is TGTGCCAGCAGCGCGTTAGACAGGACCTGCTGTGGGGAGCTGTTTTTT.

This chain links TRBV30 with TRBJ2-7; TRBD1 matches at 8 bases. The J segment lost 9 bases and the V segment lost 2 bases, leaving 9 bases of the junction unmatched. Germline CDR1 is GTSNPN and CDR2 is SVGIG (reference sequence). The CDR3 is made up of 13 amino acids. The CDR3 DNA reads TGTGCCTGGAGTAAGGGGACAGGCCTGGTGCAGTACTTC. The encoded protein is CAWSKGTGLVQYF.

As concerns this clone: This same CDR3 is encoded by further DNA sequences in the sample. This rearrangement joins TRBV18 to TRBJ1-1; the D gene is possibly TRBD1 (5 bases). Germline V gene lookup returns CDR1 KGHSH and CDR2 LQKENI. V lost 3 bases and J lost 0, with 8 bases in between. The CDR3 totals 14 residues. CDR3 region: CASSPRGLNTEAFF. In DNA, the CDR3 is TGTGCCAGCTCACCCCGGGGCCTGAACACTGAAGCTTTCTTT.

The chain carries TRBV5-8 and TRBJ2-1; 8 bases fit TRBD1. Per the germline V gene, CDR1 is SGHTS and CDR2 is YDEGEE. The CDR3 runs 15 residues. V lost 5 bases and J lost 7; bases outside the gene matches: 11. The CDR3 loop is CASRSVTDRDNEQFF. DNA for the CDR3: TGTGCCAGCAGATCCGTCACGGACAGGGATAATGAGCAGTTCTTC.

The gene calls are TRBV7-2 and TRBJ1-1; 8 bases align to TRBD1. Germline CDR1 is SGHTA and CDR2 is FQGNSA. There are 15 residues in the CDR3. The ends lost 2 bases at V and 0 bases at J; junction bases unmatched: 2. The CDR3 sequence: CASSLRTGMNTEAFF. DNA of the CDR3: TGTGCCAGCAGCTTAAGGACAGGGATGAACACTGAAGCTTTCTTT. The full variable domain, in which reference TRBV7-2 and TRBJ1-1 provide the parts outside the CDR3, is GAGVSQSPSNKVTEKGKDVELRCDPISGHTALYWYRQSLGQGLEFLIYFQGNSAPDKSGLPSDRFSAERTGGSVSTLTIQRTQQEDSAVYLCASSLRTGMNTEAFFGQGTRLTVV.

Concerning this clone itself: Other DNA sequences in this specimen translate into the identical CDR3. The CDR3 is CASSPGGTGELFF. CDR3 nucleotides: TGTGCCAGCTCACCGGGGGGGACCGGGGAGCTGTTTTTT. The chain has TRBV18 and TRBJ2-2, with TRBD2 matching 7 bases. Losses at the gene ends were 3 bases for V and 5 bases for J; bases not matched to a gene: 0. The CDR3 is 13 amino acids. CDR1 and CDR2 from the germline V gene are KGHSH and LQKENI.

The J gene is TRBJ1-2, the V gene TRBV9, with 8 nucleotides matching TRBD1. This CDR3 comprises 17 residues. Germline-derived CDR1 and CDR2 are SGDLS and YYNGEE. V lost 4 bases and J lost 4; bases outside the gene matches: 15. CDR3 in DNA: TGTGCCAGCAGCCCGACCCCTTCGGACAGGGTCGGCTATGGCTACACCTTC. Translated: CASSPTPSDRVGYGYTF. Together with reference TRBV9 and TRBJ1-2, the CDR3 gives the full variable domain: DSGVTQTPKHLITATGQRVTLRCSPRSGDLSVYWYQQSLDQGLQFLIQYYNGEERAKGNILERFSAQQFPDLHSELNLSSLELGDSALYFCASSPTPSDRVGYGYTFGSGTRLTVV.

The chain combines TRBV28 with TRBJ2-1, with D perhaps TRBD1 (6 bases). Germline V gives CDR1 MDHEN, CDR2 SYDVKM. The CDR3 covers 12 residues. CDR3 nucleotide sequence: TGTGCTTCGGCAGGGGCCTACAATGAGCAGTTCTTC. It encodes CASAGAYNEQFF. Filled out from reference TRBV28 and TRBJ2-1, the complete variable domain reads DVKVTQSSRYLVKRTGEKVFLECVQDMDHENMFWYRQDPGLGLRLIYFSYDVKMKEKGDIPEGYSVSREKKERFSLILESASTNQTSMYLCASAGAYNEQFFGPGTRLTVL.

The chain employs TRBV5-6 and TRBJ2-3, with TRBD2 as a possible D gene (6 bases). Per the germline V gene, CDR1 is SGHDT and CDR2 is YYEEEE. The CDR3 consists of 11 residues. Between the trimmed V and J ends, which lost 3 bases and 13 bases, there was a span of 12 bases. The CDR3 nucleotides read TGTGCCAGCAGCTCCGGGAGCTATGAGTATTTT. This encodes CASSSGSYEYF.

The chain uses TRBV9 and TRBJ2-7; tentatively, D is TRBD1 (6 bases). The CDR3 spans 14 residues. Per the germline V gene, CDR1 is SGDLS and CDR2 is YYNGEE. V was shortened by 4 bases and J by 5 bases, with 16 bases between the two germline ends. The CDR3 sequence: CASSQSHRDHEQYF. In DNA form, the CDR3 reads TGTGCCAGCAGCCAATCCCACAGGGACCACGAGCAGTACTTC.